A selection of T cell receptor beta chains follows, all from one sample in a study of CD8+ T cells in alopecia areata. Repertoires were generated with immunoSEQ multiplex PCR, while TCRdb's copy carries only in-frame clones and drops some. The sample records around 190,000 clones, roughly 50% being singletons. Material: CD8+ T cells sorted from blood. The receptors here all came from a human donor in good health. The CDR3 runs from the conserved cysteine through the conserved F or W. The order of the fields is D gene, V gene, J gene, clone size, CDR3 DNA, CDR3 protein. D genes are given only for firm matches. Clone size appears in some rows only: once, few, many, or a class for an expanded clone.

d_gene: .
v_gene: TRBV20-1
j_gene: TRBJ1-2
abundance: .
CDR3nt: TGCAGTGGTAGCCAGGGGCCTGGCTACACCTTC
CDR3aa: CSGSQGPGYTF

d_gene: .
v_gene: TRBV5-1
j_gene: TRBJ1-1
abundance: .
CDR3nt: TGCGCCAGCAGCTCTACGGAGGCAGGGTTGAACACTGAAGCTTTCTTT
CDR3aa: CASSSTEAGLNTEAFF

d_gene: .
v_gene: TRBV6-5
j_gene: TRBJ2-1
abundance: few
CDR3nt: TGTGCCAGCAGTTACTCGAGTGGCTCTGAGCAGTTCTTC
CDR3aa: CASSYSSGSEQFF

d_gene: TRBD1
v_gene: TRBV27
j_gene: TRBJ1-5
abundance: .
CDR3nt: TGTGCCAGCAGTTCCCGGGACAGCTTCAATCAGCCCCAGCATTTT
CDR3aa: CASSSRDSFNQPQHF

d_gene: .
v_gene: TRBV7-9
j_gene: TRBJ2-7
abundance: .
CDR3nt: TGTGCCAGCAGCTCGGCAGGGAGACAAGCCTACGAGCAGTACTTC
CDR3aa: CASSSAGRQAYEQYF

d_gene: .
v_gene: TRBV4-1
j_gene: TRBJ1-5
abundance: .
CDR3nt: TGCGCCAGCAGCCTCGCTCACCCTAGCAATCAGCCCCAGCATTTT
CDR3aa: CASSLAHPSNQPQHF

d_gene: .
v_gene: TRBV11-2
j_gene: TRBJ1-2
abundance: few
CDR3nt: TGTGCCAGCAGCTTGGGGACTTACGGCTACACCTTC
CDR3aa: CASSLGTYGYTF

d_gene: TRBD2
v_gene: TRBV13
j_gene: TRBJ2-5
abundance: .
CDR3nt: TGTGCCAGCAGCCTCCGGGGACTAGCTTCAAGGGAGACCCAGTACTTC
CDR3aa: CASSLRGLASRETQYF

d_gene: .
v_gene: TRBV15
j_gene: TRBJ1-5
abundance: .
CDR3nt: TGTGCCACCAGCAGAGGTAGTCAGGGGCTTAATCAGCCCCAGCATTTT
CDR3aa: CATSRGSQGLNQPQHF

d_gene: .
v_gene: TRBV6-5
j_gene: TRBJ2-7
abundance: .
CDR3nt: TGTGCCAGCAGTTACGGGGGGTCTACCTACGAGCAGTACTTC
CDR3aa: CASSYGGSTYEQYF

d_gene: TRBD1
v_gene: TRBV19
j_gene: TRBJ2-5
abundance: once
CDR3nt: TGTGCCAGTAGTATAGGGACAGGATTCCAAGAGACCCAGTACTTC
CDR3aa: CASSIGTGFQETQYF

d_gene: .
v_gene: TRBV29-1
j_gene: TRBJ2-3
abundance: .
CDR3nt: TGCAGCGTTTTAGGGGCAGCTGGTCCAGATACGCAGTATTTT
CDR3aa: CSVLGAAGPDTQYF

d_gene: .
v_gene: TRBV4-1
j_gene: TRBJ2-7
abundance: .
CDR3nt: TGCGCCAGCAGCCAAGGTTTCTCCTACGAGCAGTACTTC
CDR3aa: CASSQGFSYEQYF

d_gene: .
v_gene: TRBV5-1
j_gene: TRBJ2-5
abundance: .
CDR3nt: TGCGCCAGCAGCTTGAGGCTGGGACGGGAAGAGACCCAGTACTTC
CDR3aa: CASSLRLGREETQYF

d_gene: .
v_gene: TRBV5-1
j_gene: TRBJ2-1
abundance: .
CDR3nt: TGCGCCAGCAGCCCCCCTGGCGATGAGCAGTTCTTC
CDR3aa: CASSPPGDEQFF

d_gene: TRBD1
v_gene: TRBV30
j_gene: TRBJ1-5
abundance: once
CDR3nt: TGTGCCTGGAGTGCCCCCCAGGGGGTAAGCAATCAGCCCCAGCATTTT
CDR3aa: CAWSAPQGVSNQPQHF

d_gene: .
v_gene: TRBV7-9
j_gene: TRBJ2-1
abundance: .
CDR3nt: TGTGCCAGCAGCTTGGTCCTGGGCTCCTACAATGAGCAGTTCTTC
CDR3aa: CASSLVLGSYNEQFF

d_gene: .
v_gene: TRBV11-1
j_gene: TRBJ2-1
abundance: .
CDR3nt: TGTGCCAGCAGCCTCTTCGGGGGAGGTGGCCACAATGAGCAGTTCTTC
CDR3aa: CASSLFGGGGHNEQFF

d_gene: .
v_gene: TRBV7-9
j_gene: TRBJ2-7
abundance: .
CDR3nt: TGTGCCAGCAGCTTAGGGACATCGGATAGCTCCTACGAGCAGTACTTC
CDR3aa: CASSLGTSDSSYEQYF

d_gene: .
v_gene: TRBV7-8
j_gene: TRBJ2-3
abundance: .
CDR3nt: TGTGCCAGCAGCCTCATTCCGGGCACAGATACGCAGTATTTT
CDR3aa: CASSLIPGTDTQYF

d_gene: .
v_gene: TRBV27
j_gene: TRBJ1-5
abundance: .
CDR3nt: TGTGCCAGCGCCTGGGGTAGCAATCAGCCCCAGCATTTT
CDR3aa: CASAWGSNQPQHF

d_gene: .
v_gene: TRBV2
j_gene: TRBJ2-6
abundance: .
CDR3nt: TGTGCCAGCAGGGGACCGCCCGAGAACGTCCTGACTTTC
CDR3aa: CASRGPPENVLTF

d_gene: .
v_gene: TRBV30
j_gene: TRBJ2-7
abundance: .
CDR3nt: TGTGCCTGGAATCAGGGTCACTACGAGCAGTACTTC
CDR3aa: CAWNQGHYEQYF

d_gene: TRBD2
v_gene: TRBV5-6
j_gene: TRBJ2-1
abundance: .
CDR3nt: TGTGCCAGCAGCTTGGAAGCGGGGGCCCACAATGAGCAGTTCTTC
CDR3aa: CASSLEAGAHNEQFF

d_gene: TRBD2
v_gene: TRBV4-1
j_gene: TRBJ2-1
abundance: .
CDR3nt: TGCGCCAGCAGCCAAGGAGTAGCGGGGGGGTTCAATGAGCAGTTCTTC
CDR3aa: CASSQGVAGGFNEQFF

d_gene: .
v_gene: TRBV29-1
j_gene: TRBJ2-5
abundance: .
CDR3nt: TGCAGCGTAGTTCTCGAGACCCAGTACTTC
CDR3aa: CSVVLETQYF

d_gene: TRBD1
v_gene: TRBV5-6
j_gene: TRBJ2-1
abundance: few
CDR3nt: TGTGCCAGCAGGGACAGGATCAGGAATGAGCAGTTCTTC
CDR3aa: CASRDRIRNEQFF

d_gene: .
v_gene: TRBV21-1
j_gene: TRBJ1-2
abundance: .
CDR3nt: TGTGCCAGCCTCTATGGCTACACCTTC
CDR3aa: CASLYGYTF

d_gene: .
v_gene: TRBV7-6
j_gene: TRBJ1-1
abundance: .
CDR3nt: TGTGCCAGCAGCCAAACAGGAAGTACTGAAGCTTTCTTT
CDR3aa: CASSQTGSTEAFF

d_gene: TRBD1
v_gene: TRBV4-1
j_gene: TRBJ1-1
abundance: few
CDR3nt: TGCGCCAGTAGCCCAGAGGGACAGCGGGAAACAAACACTGAAGCTTTCTTT
CDR3aa: CASSPEGQRETNTEAFF

d_gene: .
v_gene: TRBV27
j_gene: TRBJ1-2
abundance: .
CDR3nt: TGTGCCAGCAGTGCGAGCCCGGGACAAGGAGTCTATGGCTACACCTTC
CDR3aa: CASSASPGQGVYGYTF

d_gene: .
v_gene: TRBV2
j_gene: TRBJ2-1
abundance: .
CDR3nt: TGTGCCAGCAGTCGGACTATCTACAATGAGCAGTTCTTC
CDR3aa: CASSRTIYNEQFF

d_gene: .
v_gene: TRBV9
j_gene: TRBJ1-2
abundance: few
CDR3nt: TGTGCCAGCAGTGCCGCGTCAGCATATGGCTACACCTTC
CDR3aa: CASSAASAYGYTF

d_gene: TRBD1
v_gene: TRBV6-1
j_gene: TRBJ1-5
abundance: .
CDR3nt: TGTGCCAGCAGGGCGACAGGGTCGGGGCAGCCCCAGCATTTT
CDR3aa: CASRATGSGQPQHF

d_gene: TRBD2
v_gene: TRBV2
j_gene: TRBJ2-3
abundance: few
CDR3nt: TGTGCCAGCAGACAGACTAGCGGGCTCCCAGATACGCAGTATTTT
CDR3aa: CASRQTSGLPDTQYF

d_gene: .
v_gene: TRBV7-9
j_gene: TRBJ1-4
abundance: .
CDR3nt: TGTGCCAGCAGCCCCCCTCTCGTTGAAGAAAAACTGTTTTTT
CDR3aa: CASSPPLVEEKLFF

d_gene: .
v_gene: TRBV27
j_gene: TRBJ1-2
abundance: .
CDR3nt: TGTGCCAGCAGTTTTTCAGCTAACTATGGCTACACCTTC
CDR3aa: CASSFSANYGYTF

d_gene: .
v_gene: TRBV6-6
j_gene: TRBJ2-1
abundance: .
CDR3nt: TGTGCCAGCAGTTCCGCCGGGACGGCGTACAATGAGCAGTTCTTC
CDR3aa: CASSSAGTAYNEQFF